What follows are 13 T cell receptor beta chains derived from one specimen sequenced in a study of tumor-infiltrating lymphocytes in primary liver carcinoma. TCR beta cDNA was prepared out of around 460 ng total RNA by means of a constant-region primer. Amplification in three nested multiplex PCR rounds with slightly modified ARM-PCR gave rise to TCR beta libraries. TRBV1-TRBV30 forward primers and a C-beta reverse primer were used in the first two PCR rounds, which each ran for 9 to 10 cycles. TCRdb reprocessed the multiplex PCR reads with MiXCR, giving one entry per CDR3 protein. The sample consists of about 320,000 distinct CDR3 sequences, 60% to 80% of them appearing once. The source of the blood RNA was unsorted whole blood, and germline DNA was extracted as well. Sequenced input: peripheral blood. The receptors come from a man aged 35-49 years with primary liver carcinoma and hepatitis B virus infection.

A remark on this clonotype: A junction end diverges from the germline sequence, so it may reflect a read error. The V call is TRBV6-1, the J call TRBJ1-1; D is possibly TRBD1 (5 bases). The CDR3 consists of 16 residues. In germline, CDR1 is MNHNS, CDR2 SASEGT. The CDR3 region has the DNA TGTGCCAGCAGTAGACACTACCGGGGCCAGAACACTGAAGCTTCCTTT. This translates into CASSRHYRGQNTEASF.

On this clonotype itself: A much larger clone lies one base from this, so it may be a read error. V is TRBV6-5 and J is TRBJ2-7; D might be TRBD1 (6 bases). In germline, CDR1 is MNHEY, CDR2 SVGAGI. CDR3 length: 14 residues. CDR3 in amino acids: CASSPDRSSYEEYF. The CDR3 region has the DNA TGTGCCAGCAGCCCTGACAGGAGCTCCTACGAGGAGTACTTC.

Regarding this clonotype: The junction departs from the called germline gene at one end, perhaps through a read error. The CDR3 nucleotides are TGTGCCAGCAGCTTGGGCCCCCCAGGGGCCAACACCGGGGAGCTATTTTTT. It yields the protein CASSLGPPGANTGELFF. The chain links TRBV5-4 to TRBJ2-2; D might be TRBD1 (6 bases). CDR1 SGHNT and CDR2 YYREEE come from the germline V gene (reference sequence). The CDR3 loop spans 17 amino acids.

On this clonotype: The conserved phenylalanine or tryptophan normally closing the CDR3 is absent here, so this likely arose from a read error. The DNA is left out, because the CDR3 cannot be placed on it with certainty; the CDR3 is given as TCRdb lists it. This sequence joins TRBV11-2 and TRBJ2-1; the tabulated D call, TRBD2, remains unverified against the DNA. A total of 14 residues make up the CDR3, ends included. Germline V gene data show CDR1 as SGHAT and CDR2 as FQNNGV. The CDR3 sequence is CASSPRTTLNEQLS.

V and J are TRBV5-1 and TRBJ2-2; a possible D gene is TRBD1 (5 bases). Germline loops: CDR1 SGHRS, CDR2 YFSETQ. V was clipped by 1 base and J by 4 bases, with 8 bases between them. The CDR3 is 14 amino acids. CDR3 bases: TGCGCCAGCAGCTTGCCAGGGTCCACCGGGGAGCTGTTTTTT. Residues: CASSLPGSTGELFF.

The chain employs TRBV14 and TRBJ1-2; 8 bases map to TRBD1. The J segment lost 9 bases and the V segment lost 4 bases, leaving 13 bases of the junction unmatched. The CDR3 sequence is 15 residues long. From germline, CDR1 is SGHDN and CDR2 FVKESK. CDR3 DNA sequence: TGTGCCAGCAGCCGAAGGACAGGGCGGCGTGTAAGCTACACCTTC. This gives the protein CASSRRTGRRVSYTF.

As concerns this clonotype: One end of the junction fails to match germline, which may point to a read error. In nucleotides, the CDR3 is TGCAGTGTTGTCGGCCAGCCCTCCTACAATGAGCAGTACTTC. It translates to CSVVGQPSYNEQYF. V gene TRBV29-1 combines with J gene TRBJ2-1; no reliable D call. The J call may be mistaken, given a closer DNA end match to TRBJ2-7. The CDR3 is 14 residues long. Germline CDR1 reads SQVTM; CDR2 reads ANQGSEA.

The sample holds a few counts of this clonotype. CDR3 in DNA: TGTGCCAGCAGTTTAGGGGGGATCCGTGGCACAGATACGCAGTATTTT. Translating it yields CASSLGGIRGTDTQYF. This sequence joins TRBV28 and TRBJ2-3; D might be TRBD2 (6 bases). Germline assignment: CDR1 MDHEN and CDR2 SYDVKM. The ends were cut back, 2 bases at V and 1 base at J, with 13 bases in the middle. The CDR3 length is 16 residues. The full variable domain, in which reference TRBV28 and TRBJ2-3 provide the parts outside the CDR3, is DVKVTQSSRYLVKRTGEKVFLECVQDMDHENMFWYRQDPGLGLRLIYFSYDVKMKEKGDIPEGYSVSREKKERFSLILESASTNQTSMYLCASSLGGIRGTDTQYFGPGTRLTVL.

This clonotype was picked up one time. A much larger clone differs by one base, so this may be a read error. The chain carries TRBV10-3 and TRBJ2-7; 7 bases are shared with TRBD1. Germline V gene lookup returns CDR1 ENHRY and CDR2 SYGVKD. V was pared by 5 bases and J by 1 base, with 14 bases of the junction left unmatched. The CDR3 runs 17 residues. The CDR3 sequence: CAISTELEGAISYEQYF. CDR3 nucleotides: TGTGCCATCAGTACCGAGCTAGAGGGGGCTATTTCCTACGAGCAGTACTTC.

With regard to this clonotype: One junction end does not reproduce the germline sequence, and a read error may be involved. This rearrangement joins TRBV6-1 to TRBJ1-5, with D uncertain. This CDR3 region has 13 residues. Germline V gene sequence: CDR1 MNHNS, CDR2 SASEGT. DNA of the CDR3: TGTGCCAGCAGTGCTTGGGGAAATCAGCCCCAACATTTT. This translates into CASSAWGNQPQHF.

The genes are TRBV9 and TRBJ2-2; no clear D gene. This CDR3 has 14 amino acids. Germline lookup yields CDR1 SGDLS and CDR2 YYNGEE. The V gene lost 0 bases and the J gene lost 1 base, with 4 bases spanning the gap. The CDR3 DNA reads TGTGCCAGCAGCGTAGTACTGAACACCGGGGAGCTGTTTTTT. Translated, it gives CASSVVLNTGELFF.

This clonotype has a count of ten or more. The chain recombines TRBV4-3 with TRBJ1-6, with no clear D. The CDR3 sequence is 16 residues long. CDR1 and CDR2 (germline): LGHNA, YSLEER. V gave up 1 base and J gave up 5 bases, with 12 bases separating them. The CDR3 sequence is CASSQAQTVDNSPLHF. DNA of the CDR3: TGCGCCAGCAGCCAAGCACAAACCGTCGATAATTCACCCCTCCACTTT.

The chain combines TRBV28 with TRBJ2-1, with D hard to call. CDR3 length: 14 residues. Germline lookup yields CDR1 MDHEN and CDR2 SYDVKM. Trimming pared 2 bases from V and 7 bases from J, leaving 12 bases between. CDR3 region: CASSLEGKGNEQFF. CDR3 DNA sequence: TGTGCCAGCAGTTTAGAAGGGAAGGGTAATGAGCAGTTCTTC.